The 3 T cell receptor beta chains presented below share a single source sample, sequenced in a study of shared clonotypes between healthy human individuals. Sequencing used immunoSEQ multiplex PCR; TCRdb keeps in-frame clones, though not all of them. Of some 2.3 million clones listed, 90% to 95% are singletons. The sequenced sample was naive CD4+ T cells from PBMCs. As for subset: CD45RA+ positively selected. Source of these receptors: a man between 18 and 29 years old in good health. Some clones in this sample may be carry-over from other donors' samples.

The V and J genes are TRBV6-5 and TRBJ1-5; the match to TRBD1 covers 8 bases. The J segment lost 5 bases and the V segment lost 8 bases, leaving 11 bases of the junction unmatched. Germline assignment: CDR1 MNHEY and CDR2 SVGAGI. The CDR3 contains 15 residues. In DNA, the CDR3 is TGTGCCAGCGGAAGGACAGGGAACCTCCATCAGCCCCAGCATTTT. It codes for CASGRTGNLHQPQHF.

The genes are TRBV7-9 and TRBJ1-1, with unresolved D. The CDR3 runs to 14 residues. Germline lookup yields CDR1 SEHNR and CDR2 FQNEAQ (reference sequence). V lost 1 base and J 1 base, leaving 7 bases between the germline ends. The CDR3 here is CASSLGAQNTEAFF. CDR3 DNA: TGTGCCAGCAGCTTAGGGGCCCAGAACACTGAAGCTTTCTTT.

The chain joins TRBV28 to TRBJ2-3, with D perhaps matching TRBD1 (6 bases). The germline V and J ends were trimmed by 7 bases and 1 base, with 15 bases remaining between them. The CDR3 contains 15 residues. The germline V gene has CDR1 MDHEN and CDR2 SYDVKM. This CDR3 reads CASTPRRTGTDTQYF. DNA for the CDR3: TGTGCCAGCACCCCCCGCCGGACAGGCACAGATACGCAGTATTTT.